Following are 32 T cell receptor beta chains from one sample sequenced in a study of cytomegalovirus exposure and HLA in healthy donors. PCR amplification relied on 60 Vbeta primers (plus 13 Jbeta primers). Libraries were prepared by immunoSEQ multiplex PCR; TCRdb keeps only in-frame clonotypes and omits some of them. The table has roughly 150,000 clones, 85% seen once. Sequenced sample: PBMCs. These TCRs come from a boy aged 2 to 9 in good health and CMV-seronegative.

This rearrangement joins TRBV5-3 to TRBJ1-3; 7 bases are a match to TRBD1. TRBV5-3 is annotated as an ORF whose role is uncertain. The CDR3 sequence is 18 residues long. V trimming: 4 bases; J trimming: 0 bases; junction bases outside the gene matches: 13. In DNA, the CDR3 is TGTGCCAGAAGCCTCAACAGGGGTCCATACAACTCTGGAAACACCATATATTTT. Translation gives CARSLNRGPYNSGNTIYF.

The J gene is TRBJ1-5, the V gene TRBV5-6; weak D call: TRBD1 (5 bases). With 5 bases removed from V and 0 bases from J, the gap between germline ends came to 15 bases. In germline, CDR1 is SGHDT, CDR2 YYEEEE. The CDR3 loop spans 16 amino acids. CDR3 nucleotides: TGTGCCAGCAGTTACACAGGCTCGAATAGCAATCAGCCCCAGCATTTT. It is translated as CASSYTGSNSNQPQHF.

The chain employs TRBV6-1 and TRBJ1-5; 7 bases map to TRBD1. This CDR3 contains 16 residues. V gave up 3 bases and J gave up 3 bases; unmatched junction bases: 8. The V gene's germline CDR1 is MNHNS and CDR2 SASEGT. CDR3 bases: TGTGCCAGCAGTGAGGGACAGCCCGCAGTCAATCAGCCCCAGCATTTT. Amino acid sequence: CASSEGQPAVNQPQHF.

The V gene is TRBV5-4, the J gene TRBJ2-3; TRBD1 aligns across 9 bases. CDR1 SGHNT and CDR2 YYREEE come from the germline V gene (reference sequence). V lost 0 bases to trimming and J lost 5 bases; unmatched junction nucleotides: 4. The CDR3 is 15 amino acids. In DNA form, the CDR3 reads TGTGCCAGCAGCTTGGCCTCGACAGGGGGAGATACGCAGTATTTT. Residues: CASSLASTGGDTQYF.

The chain uses TRBV18 and TRBJ1-4; D is possibly TRBD1 (5 bases). There are 13 residues in the CDR3. V was trimmed by 5 bases and J by 7 bases, leaving 11 bases between them. Germline values: CDR1 KGHSH, CDR2 LQKENI. The CDR3 DNA sequence: TGTGCCAGCTCAACGTCCGGGGGTGAAAAACTGTTTTTT. Residues: CASSTSGGEKLFF.

The chain links TRBV13 to TRBJ1-1; 7 bases are a match to TRBD1. Germline CDR1 PRHDT, CDR2 FYEKMQ (reference sequence). The CDR3 runs to 15 residues. Unmatched junction bases numbered 9, after V lost 6 bases and J lost 2 bases. CDR3 loop: CASRYSGTVNTEAFF. The CDR3 nucleotides read TGTGCCAGCAGATACTCCGGGACAGTTAACACTGAAGCTTTCTTT.

This clone was recorded a few times. This chain connects TRBV28 to TRBJ2-7; 10 nucleotides line up with TRBD2. The CDR3 runs to 17 residues. Trimming at V came to 4 bases and at J to 3 bases, leaving 12 bases not matched to a gene. Germline assignment: CDR1 MDHEN and CDR2 SYDVKM. CDR3 amino acids: CASSSRDTLAGGYEQYF. CDR3 DNA sequence: TGTGCCAGCAGTTCCCGGGACACATTAGCGGGGGGCTACGAGCAGTACTTC.

The V call is TRBV5-4, the J call TRBJ2-3; tentative D call: TRBD2 (6 bases). V lost 2 bases and J lost 1, with 11 bases in between. Germline assignment: CDR1 SGHNT and CDR2 YYREEE (reference sequence). The CDR3 is 15 residues long. In DNA form, the CDR3 reads TGTGCCAGCAGCTTTACCGGGAGTGGCACAGATACGCAGTATTTT. It specifies CASSFTGSGTDTQYF.

The chain is built from TRBV19 and TRBJ2-3; 11 bases align to TRBD2. Germline CDR1 LNHDA, CDR2 SQIVND (reference sequence). The CDR3 extends over 15 amino acids. Germline trimming cut 1 base from V and 6 bases from J; bases unmatched to any gene: 3. CDR3 region: CASSIGLAGSDTQYF. The CDR3 nucleotides are TGTGCCAGTAGTATAGGACTAGCGGGATCTGATACGCAGTATTTT.

The chain links TRBV7-9 to TRBJ2-1, with 7 bases that match TRBD1. Trimming removed 5 bases from V and 2 bases from J; junction bases left unmatched: 6. Germline CDR1 and CDR2: SEHNR and FQNEAQ (reference sequence). This CDR3 spans 15 amino acids. CDR3 coding DNA: TGTGCCAGCAGCATAAGACAGGGCCCCTACAATGAGCAGTTCTTC. It specifies CASSIRQGPYNEQFF.

The chain is built from TRBV19 and TRBJ1-1; D perhaps matches TRBD1 (6 bases). Deletions cut 7 bases from V and 0 bases from J, with 9 bases between. The CDR3 length is 13 residues. In germline, CDR1 is LNHDA, CDR2 SQIVND (reference sequence). The chain's CDR3 is CASNAGVNTEAFF. In DNA form, the CDR3 reads TGTGCCAGTAACGCAGGGGTGAACACTGAAGCTTTCTTT. Drawing the rest from reference TRBV19 and TRBJ1-1, the complete variable domain is DGGITQSPKYLFRKEGQNVTLSCEQNLNHDAMYWYRQDPGQGLRLIYYSQIVNDFQKGDIAEGYSVSREKKESFPLTVTSAQKNPTAFYLCASNAGVNTEAFFGQGTRLTVV.

This clone was detected a few times. This chain uses TRBV5-1 with TRBJ2-1, with 9 nucleotides matching TRBD2. Germline V lookup: CDR1 SGHRS, CDR2 YFSETQ. The CDR3 sequence is 17 residues long. Trimming cost V 0 bases and J 8 bases; bases outside gene matches: 12. The CDR3: CASSLGLAGLSHYEQFF. For the CDR3, the DNA is TGCGCCAGCAGCTTGGGTCTAGCGGGGTTGAGTCACTATGAGCAGTTCTTC.

This clone was seen a handful of times. The V and J genes are TRBV27 and TRBJ2-1, with TRBD2 matching 10 bases. The CDR3 has 15 residues. Trimming at V came to 4 bases and at J to 2 bases, leaving 2 bases not matched to a gene. Germline CDR1 and CDR2: MNHEY and SMNVEV (reference sequence). This CDR3 reads CASSSAGGPYNEQFF. The DNA for the CDR3 is TGTGCCAGCAGTTCAGCGGGGGGGCCCTACAATGAGCAGTTCTTC.

V gene TRBV27 combines with J gene TRBJ2-7, with TRBD2 identical over 13 bases. Germline V gives CDR1 MNHEY, CDR2 SMNVEV (reference sequence). This CDR3 contains 17 residues. J was trimmed by 2 bases and V by 0 bases; bases with no gene match: 4. The chain's CDR3 is CASSLSVGTSGAYEQYF. The CDR3 region has the DNA TGTGCCAGCAGTTTATCGGTTGGGACTAGCGGGGCCTACGAGCAGTACTTC.

This rearrangement joins TRBV30 to TRBJ2-3; 7 positions agree with TRBD2. Looked up from germline, CDR1 is GTSNPN and CDR2 is SVGIG (reference sequence). This CDR3 region has 13 residues. After removal of 2 bases from V and 2 bases from J, the junction contained 1 base not matched to a gene. CDR3 in amino acids: CAWSSGVTDTQYF. DNA of the CDR3: TGTGCCTGGAGTAGCGGGGTCACAGATACGCAGTATTTT.

V usage is TRBV7-3 and J usage is TRBJ1-2, with TRBD1 identical over 10 bases. CDR3 size: 15 residues. CDR1 and CDR2 (germline): SGHTA, FQGTGA. Trimming removed 2 bases from V and 3 bases from J; junction bases left unmatched: 3. CDR3 nucleotides: TGTGCCAGCAGCTTAGGGACAGGGGTGGACTATGGCTACACCTTC. Protein: CASSLGTGVDYGYTF.

This clone was recorded at least ten times. This chain uses TRBV25-1 with TRBJ2-6, with D unresolved. V lost 5 bases and J 0 bases, leaving 8 bases between the germline ends. Germline V gene lookup returns CDR1 MGHDK and CDR2 SYGVNS. The CDR3 runs to 15 residues. CDR3 sequence reads: CASSSGSSGANVLTF. In DNA, the CDR3 is TGTGCCAGCAGTTCAGGCAGCTCTGGGGCCAACGTCCTGACTTTC.

The chain has TRBV30 and TRBJ2-1, with TRBD2 identical over 10 bases. V lost 2 bases to trimming and J lost 5 bases; unmatched junction nucleotides: 3. This CDR3 contains 14 residues. Per germline, CDR1 GTSNPN and CDR2 SVGIG (reference sequence). CDR3 loop: CAWSPGTSDNEQFF. CDR3 nucleotide sequence: TGTGCCTGGAGTCCCGGGACTAGCGACAATGAGCAGTTCTTC.

V gene TRBV7-2 combines with J gene TRBJ1-6; D is unresolved. The CDR3 loop spans 15 amino acids. Trimming cost V 4 bases and J 10 bases, with 17 bases left between them. Germline CDR1 and CDR2: SGHTA and FQGNSA. Written as DNA, the CDR3 is TGTGCCAGCAGCTCCTCCGATCGGGGTCCCTCACCCCTCCACTTT. It is translated as CASSSSDRGPSPLHF. Together with reference TRBV7-2 and TRBJ1-6, the CDR3 gives the full variable domain: GAGVSQSPSNKVTEKGKDVELRCDPISGHTALYWYRQSLGQGLEFLIYFQGNSAPDKSGLPSDRFSAERTGGSVSTLTIQRTQQEDSAVYLCASSSSDRGPSPLHFGNGTRLTVT.

The chain links TRBV2 to TRBJ2-7; 14 nucleotides agree with TRBD2. Trimming removed 6 bases from V and 2 bases from J; junction bases left unmatched: 6. This CDR3 region has 16 residues. The germline V gene encodes CDR1 SNHLY and CDR2 FYNNEI. Written as DNA, the CDR3 is TGTGCCAGCAGGGGGACTAGCGGGAGATCCCCCTACGAGCAGTACTTC. This gives the protein CASRGTSGRSPYEQYF.

The chain uses TRBV6-5 and TRBJ2-1; 14 bases match TRBD2. This CDR3 comprises 14 residues. Germline values: CDR1 MNHEY, CDR2 SVGAGI. With 6 bases clipped from V and 5 bases from J, the junction kept 0 bases outside the gene matches. The CDR3 spells CASRGLAGDNEQFF. Written as DNA, the CDR3 is TGTGCCAGCAGGGGACTAGCGGGGGACAATGAGCAGTTCTTC.

The V call is TRBV2, the J call TRBJ2-3, with 7 bases fitting TRBD2. CDR1 and CDR2 from the germline V gene are SNHLY and FYNNEI. CDR3 length: 14 residues. J was trimmed by 6 bases and V by 3 bases; bases with no gene match: 6. CDR3 sequence (DNA): TGTGCCAGCAGTGAGTCCCCCGGGGGGGATACGCAGTATTTT. It codes for CASSESPGGDTQYF.

This chain connects TRBV6-6 to TRBJ2-7; 11 bases map to TRBD2. Germline CDR1 is MNHNY and CDR2 is SVGAGI (reference sequence). Trimming removed 2 bases from V and 3 bases from J; junction bases left unmatched: 6. CDR3 length: 16 residues. CDR3 residues: CASSYPLLAGDYEQYF. DNA of the CDR3: TGTGCCAGCAGTTACCCGCTACTAGCGGGAGACTACGAGCAGTACTTC.

The chain couples TRBV2 to TRBJ1-3, with 8 bases lining up with TRBD1. V shed 7 bases, J shed 4 bases, and the junction held 9 bases outside the gene matches. The CDR3 loop spans 15 amino acids. Germline V gene sequence: CDR1 SNHLY, CDR2 FYNNEI. CDR3 sequence (DNA): TGTGCCAGCAACCCGGACAGGGCGAAGGGAAACACCATATATTTT. Protein product: CASNPDRAKGNTIYF.

The chain joins TRBV30 to TRBJ1-1, with 9 bases identical to TRBD1. The CDR3 is 15 residues long. Per germline, CDR1 GTSNPN and CDR2 SVGIG (reference sequence). The V gene end was trimmed by 1 base and the J gene end by 1 base; junction bases not matched to a gene: 4. The CDR3 spells CAWSAPGQGNTEAFF. The CDR3 region has the DNA TGTGCCTGGAGTGCACCGGGACAGGGGAACACTGAAGCTTTCTTT. The complete variable domain, with remaining parts taken from reference TRBV30 and TRBJ1-1, reads SQTIHQWPATLVQPVGSPLSLECTVEGTSNPNLYWYRQAAGRGLQLLFYSVGIGQISSEVPQNLSASRPQDRQFILSSKKLLLSDSGFYLCAWSAPGQGNTEAFFGQGTRLTVV.

The chain recombines TRBV7-2 with TRBJ2-3, with D possibly TRBD1 on 6 matching bases. The germline V gene encodes CDR1 SGHTA and CDR2 FQGNSA. Deletions cut 3 bases from V and 14 bases from J, with 18 bases between. There are 13 residues in the CDR3. The CDR3 loop reads CASSLGTGHSLYF. For the CDR3, the DNA is TGTGCCAGCAGCTTGGGTACGGGACACAGCCTGTATTTT.

This clone was picked up one time. The gene calls are TRBV11-2 and TRBJ1-1, with TRBD1 identical over 8 bases. Germline CDR1 reads SGHAT; CDR2 reads FQNNGV. J was trimmed by 1 base and V by 5 bases; bases with no gene match: 9. The CDR3 loop spans 16 amino acids. CDR3 loop: CASSDGRGRKNTEAFF. The DNA of the CDR3 is TGTGCCAGCAGCGATGGCAGGGGGCGAAAGAACACTGAAGCTTTCTTT.

The J gene is TRBJ1-5, the V gene TRBV30; 9 nucleotides align to TRBD1. Per the germline V gene, CDR1 is GTSNPN and CDR2 is SVGIG (reference sequence). The CDR3 spans 13 residues. The ends lost 0 bases at V and 7 bases at J; junction bases unmatched: 1. This CDR3 reads CAWSVQGAQPQHF. The CDR3, as DNA: TGTGCCTGGAGTGTACAGGGGGCGCAGCCCCAGCATTTT.

This chain joins TRBV7-8 and TRBJ1-5, with 8 positions matching TRBD1. Per germline, CDR1 SGHVS and CDR2 FQNEAQ. CDR3 size: 15 residues. Losses at the gene ends were 5 bases for V and 9 bases for J; bases not matched to a gene: 12. CDR3 region: CASSLIQGEGLPQHF. CDR3 in DNA: TGTGCCAGCAGCCTGATACAGGGGGAGGGATTGCCCCAGCATTTT.

V is TRBV11-2 and J is TRBJ1-2, with D perhaps TRBD1 (5 bases). CDR3 length equals 14 residues. In germline, CDR1 is SGHAT, CDR2 FQNNGV. Trimming removed 3 bases at V and 3 bases at J, with 11 bases between. CDR3 bases: TGTGCCAGCAGCTTGCACAGGTGGGACTATGGCTACACCTTC. Translated, it gives CASSLHRWDYGYTF.

The chain is built from TRBV2 and TRBJ2-7; weak D call: TRBD1 (5 bases). Germline values: CDR1 SNHLY, CDR2 FYNNEI. V lost 3 bases to trimming and J lost 8 bases, with 11 bases between them. This CDR3 is 12 amino acids long. The CDR3 loop reads CASSDELGQQYF. CDR3 DNA sequence: TGTGCCAGCAGTGATGAGCTGGGGCAGCAGTACTTC.

The chain combines TRBV11-2 with TRBJ1-6; no firm D call. Germline CDR1 reads SGHAT; CDR2 reads FQNNGV. This CDR3 has 15 residues. V was cut by 0 bases and J by 8 bases, with 11 bases left in between. CDR3 loop: CASSLEDGADSPLHF. The CDR3, as DNA: TGTGCCAGCAGCTTAGAAGACGGCGCGGATTCACCCCTCCACTTT.